The clone carrying this T cell receptor (beta chain) was seen repeatedly, ten times or more. Its antigen is undetermined. The source of the sample is a study of T cells after posttransplantation cyclophosphamide. Study observations and caveats: Tissue-infiltrating T cells from skin or gut overlapped little with blood T cells. Later post-transplant blood repertoires were often dominated by donor CD8+ memory clones.

TCRdb keeps only in-frame clones here, not all; method: immunoSEQ multiplex PCR. The sample was found to contain under 45,000 clones, and every one recurs. The ends lost 5 bases at V and 5 bases at J; junction bases unmatched: 8. The CDR3 runs 14 residues. Germline V gene data show CDR1 as SGHDT and CDR2 as YYEEEE. This TCR derives from a young man in good health and a related stem cell transplant donor. This sequence joins TRBV5-6 and TRBJ2-7; 9 nucleotides match TRBD1. Source material: PBMCs. The CDR3 loop is CASSFGTGSDEQYF. CDR3 nucleotide sequence: TGTGCCAGCAGTTTCGGGACAGGGTCCGACGAGCAGTACTTC.